Sequencing of this T cell receptor beta chain was carried out in a study of Ad26.COV2.S vaccination and SARS-CoV-2 variants. The wider study: Participant was drawn from the COV1001 Ad26.COV2.S trial arm. General study results and limits: The study found similar non-spike TCR breadth in vaccine and placebo recipients. There was reportedly substantial breadth in spike-specific CD8+ and CD4+ T cell responses after vaccination.

TCRdb's table, derived via immunoSEQ multiplex PCR, lists solely in-frame clones and lacks some. The sample has hundreds of thousands of clones; around 90% are singletons. A remark on this clone: Antigen specificity is unknown. Other DNA sequences in the same sample also yield this CDR3.

Documented treatment: roughly 19 received Ad26.COV2.S at low or high dose, single or two shots; roughly 5 received placebo; per-sample allocation not given. Sampling took place 63 days after the first vaccine or placebo injection. V gave up 6 bases and J gave up 3 bases, with 3 bases separating them. CDR3 length: 11 amino acids. CDR1 and CDR2 from the germline V gene are MNHEY and SMNVEV (reference sequence). Sequences were derived from peripheral blood, sampled in a trial of Ad26.COV2.S vaccine versus placebo. The TCR sequence derives from a person aged 18 to 59 who received the Ad26.COV2.S COVID-19 vaccine or a placebo. The rearrangement uses TRBV27 and TRBJ2-1; D unresolved. The chain's CDR3 is CASSHYNEQFF. As DNA, the CDR3 is TGTGCCAGCAGCCACTACAATGAGCAGTTCTTC.